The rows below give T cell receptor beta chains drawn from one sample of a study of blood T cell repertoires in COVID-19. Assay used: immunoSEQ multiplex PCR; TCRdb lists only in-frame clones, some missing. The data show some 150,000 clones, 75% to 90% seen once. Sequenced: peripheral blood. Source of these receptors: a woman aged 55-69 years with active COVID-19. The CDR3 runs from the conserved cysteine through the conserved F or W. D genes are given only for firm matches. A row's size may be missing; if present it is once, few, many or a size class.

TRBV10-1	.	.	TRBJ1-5	CASSGPQNQPQHF	TGCGCCAGCAGTGGGCCCCAAAATCAGCCCCAGCATTTT
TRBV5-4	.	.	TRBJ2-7	CASSLGGGGKYNEQYF	TGTGCCAGCAGCTTGGGTGGAGGCGGGAAATATAACGAGCAGTACTTC
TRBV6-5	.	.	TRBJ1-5	CASSYSARGNQPQHF	TGTGCCAGCAGTTACTCGGCCAGGGGCAATCAGCCCCAGCATTTT
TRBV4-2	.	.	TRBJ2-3	CASSQDQGIVHRDTQYF	TGTGCCAGCAGCCAAGATCAGGGAATTGTGCACAGAGATACGCAGTATTTT
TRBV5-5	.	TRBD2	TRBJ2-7	CASSLGLAGDRHF	TGTGCCAGCAGCTTGGGACTAGCGGGAGATAGGCACTTC
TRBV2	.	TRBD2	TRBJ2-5	CASSERREGRETQYF	TGTGCCAGCAGTGAAAGGCGGGAGGGCCGTGAGACCCAGTACTTC
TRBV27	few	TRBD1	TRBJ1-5	CASSLLSGQGLNQPQHF	TGTGCCAGCAGTTTACTCTCGGGACAGGGGTTGAATCAGCCCCAGCATTTT
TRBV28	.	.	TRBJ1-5	CASKGAGSHF	TGTGCCAGCAAAGGGGCAGGGTCGCATTTT
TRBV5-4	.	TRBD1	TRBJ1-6	CASSLEGADPPLHF	TGTGCCAGCAGCTTGGAGGGGGCTGACCCACCCCTCCACTTT
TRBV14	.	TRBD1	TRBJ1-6	CASSVLGLGQGGSPLHF	TGTGCCAGCAGCGTCCTTGGTCTGGGACAGGGGGGATCACCCCTCCACTTT
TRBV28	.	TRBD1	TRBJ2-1	CASSPTGTGGYNEQFF	TGTGCCAGCAGTCCAACCGGGACAGGGGGCTACAATGAGCAGTTCTTC
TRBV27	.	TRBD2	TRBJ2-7	CASSFSGGLYEQYF	TGTGCCAGCAGTTTTTCGGGAGGACTCTACGAGCAGTACTTC
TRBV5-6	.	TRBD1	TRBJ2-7	CASSFGTDTYEQYF	TGTGCCAGCAGCTTCGGGACAGACACCTACGAGCAGTACTTC
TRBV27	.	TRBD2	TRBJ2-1	CASRSIGTSGRIPFF	TGTGCCAGCAGGTCGATCGGGACTAGCGGGAGAATACCGTTCTTC
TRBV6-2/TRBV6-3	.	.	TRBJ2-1	CASSYSRGGIEQFF	TGTGCCAGCAGTTACTCGAGAGGCGGGATAGAGCAGTTCTTC
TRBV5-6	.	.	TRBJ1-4	CASSFQGLEEKLFF	TGTGCCAGCAGCTTCCAGGGTCTGGAGGAAAAACTGTTTTTT
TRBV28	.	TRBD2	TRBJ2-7	CASSFSLAGGSYEQYF	TGTGCCAGCAGTTTCTCGCTAGCGGGGGGCTCCTACGAGCAGTACTTC
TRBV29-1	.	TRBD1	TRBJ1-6	CSVGTGGNSPLHF	TGCAGCGTCGGGACAGGGGGAAATTCACCCCTCCACTTT
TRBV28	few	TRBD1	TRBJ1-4	CASSLFQGASEKLFF	TGTGCCAGCAGTTTATTTCAGGGGGCAAGTGAAAAACTGTTTTTT
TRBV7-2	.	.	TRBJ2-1	CASSLSGVSYNEQFF	TGTGCCAGCAGCTTATCAGGGGTGTCCTACAATGAGCAGTTCTTC
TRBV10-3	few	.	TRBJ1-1	CAISAREGEAFF	TGTGCCATCAGTGCCAGGGAAGGGGAAGCTTTCTTT
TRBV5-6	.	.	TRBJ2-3	CASSLSGLRYTDTQYF	TGTGCCAGCAGCTTGTCCGGACTACGGTACACAGATACGCAGTATTTT
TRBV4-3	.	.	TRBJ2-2	CASSQDALYSGELFF	TGCGCCAGCAGCCAAGACGCCCTTTACTCAGGGGAGCTGTTTTTT
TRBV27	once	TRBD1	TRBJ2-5	CASSRQGFGETQYF	TGTGCCAGCAGTCGACAGGGATTTGGAGAGACCCAGTACTTC
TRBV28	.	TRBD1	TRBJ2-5	CASSNRGETQYF	TGTGCCAGCAGTAACAGGGGAGAGACCCAGTACTTC
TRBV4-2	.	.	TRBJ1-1	CASSQGRTEAFF	TGTGCCAGCAGCCAAGGTCGTACTGAAGCTTTCTTT